This note documents a single T cell receptor beta chain sequence. Its cognate antigen is unknown. The CDR3 has 15 amino acids. Germline V lookup: CDR1 MNHNS, CDR2 SASEGT. Trimming shortened V by 9 bases and J by 2 bases, and 16 bases separated the two germline ends. This sample was included in a study of cytomegalovirus exposure and HLA in healthy donors. Turning to the study itself: According to later analysis, the same platform produced the 120 validation and approximately 630 first-cohort repertoires. Overall study results and limits: Rare TCR sequences dominated, though some public TCRs recurred in many donors. Among the CMV-associated chains, three were confirmed in vitro as specific for CMV antigens. Reports indicated that the classifier achieved high specificity and sensitivity in diagnosing cytomegalovirus status.

Data came from immunoSEQ multiplex PCR; TCRdb stores just in-frame clones and leaves some out. The sample records under 250,000 clones, approximately 87% being singletons. The gene calls are TRBV6-1 and TRBJ2-2; a possible D gene is TRBD2 (6 bases). Sample: PBMCs. This TCR derives from a woman under 30 in good health and CMV-seronegative. CDR3 coding DNA: TGTGCCAGTGGTAGCGGTATGGTTAACACCGGGGAGCTGTTTTTT. It encodes CASGSGMVNTGELFF.